The 11 T cell receptor beta chains given below trace back to one sample, sequenced in a study of blood T cell repertoires in COVID-19. TCRdb's copy holds only in-frame clones and misses some; the assay was immunoSEQ multiplex PCR. Here the sample spans 230,000 or so clones, roughly 87% being singletons. Sequenced material: peripheral blood. The receptors stem from a man aged 35-49 years with active or convalescent COVID-19.

This sequence joins TRBV28 and TRBJ1-1; 8 positions match TRBD1. V was clipped by 3 bases and J by 5 bases; unmatched bases: 5. Germline V gene data show CDR1 as MDHEN and CDR2 as SYDVKM. The CDR3 runs 14 residues. The CDR3 is CASSFVGQGTEAFF. CDR3 nucleotides: TGTGCCAGCAGTTTCGTCGGACAGGGAACTGAAGCTTTCTTT.

The chain is built from TRBV20-1 and TRBJ2-3; possibly TRBD2 for D (5 bases). CDR3 size: 11 residues. V shed 8 bases and J shed 5 bases, with 11 bases lying between them. Germline CDR1 and CDR2: DFQATT and SNEGSKA (reference sequence). CDR3 DNA sequence: TGCAGTAGGACTTCTGGAGATACGCAGTATTTT. Its translation is CSRTSGDTQYF.

The chain employs TRBV27 and TRBJ1-2; 9 bases agree with TRBD1. Per the germline V gene, CDR1 is MNHEY and CDR2 is SMNVEV (reference sequence). This CDR3 has 15 residues. V gave up 5 bases and J gave up 5 bases; unmatched junction bases: 9. CDR3 nucleotides: TGTGCCAGCAGTCGAGGGCAACAGGGGGCTTATGGCTACACCTTC. Its translation: CASSRGQQGAYGYTF.

The V and J genes are TRBV28 and TRBJ1-5; TRBD1 might be the D (5 bases). Trimming removed 7 bases from V and 2 bases from J, with 12 bases in between. Germline V lookup: CDR1 MDHEN, CDR2 SYDVKM. The CDR3 has 14 amino acids. Written as DNA, the CDR3 is TGTGCCAGCATAATGTCAGGGCGCAATCAGCCCCAGCATTTT. It specifies CASIMSGRNQPQHF. Full variable domain (rest looked up from reference TRBV28 and TRBJ1-5): DVKVTQSSRYLVKRTGEKVFLECVQDMDHENMFWYRQDPGLGLRLIYFSYDVKMKEKGDIPEGYSVSREKKERFSLILESASTNQTSMYLCASIMSGRNQPQHFGDGTRLSIL.

A remark on this clone: Sequence at one end of the junction differs from germline and may be a read error. This chain uses TRBV28 with TRBJ1-2; weak D call: TRBD1 (5 bases). CDR3 length: 13 residues. In germline, CDR1 is MDHEN, CDR2 SYDVKM. CDR3 sequence (DNA): TGTGCCAGCAGTTGGGACCGGGGAGGGCTGGGTCTCTTC. This translates into CASSWDRGGLGLF.

The rearrangement uses TRBV11-2 and TRBJ1-5; unclear D gene. V gave up 1 base and J gave up 4 bases, with 5 bases separating them. This CDR3 comprises 13 residues. Looked up from germline, CDR1 is SGHAT and CDR2 is FQNNGV. This chain's CDR3 is CASSLGENQPQHF. CDR3 sequence (DNA): TGTGCCAGCAGCTTAGGGGAGAATCAGCCCCAGCATTTT.

The rearrangement uses TRBV5-1 and TRBJ1-4; D is unresolved. This CDR3 has 14 amino acids. Trimming took off 7 bases at V and 3 bases at J, with 13 bases between the two ends. CDR1 is SGHRS and CDR2 is YFSETQ in the germline V gene. CDR3 sequence (DNA): TGCGCCAGCTCCGATGGTCTAGCTAATGAAAAACTGTTTTTT. It codes for CASSDGLANEKLFF.

This chain joins TRBV5-1 and TRBJ2-7, with 9 bases identical to TRBD2. Germline V gene lookup returns CDR1 SGHRS and CDR2 YFSETQ. With 4 bases clipped from V and 2 bases from J, the junction kept 4 bases outside the gene matches. The CDR3 has 14 amino acids. Here the CDR3 reads CASSGSGSAYEQYF. The CDR3 DNA reads TGCGCCAGCAGCGGTAGCGGGAGCGCCTACGAGCAGTACTTC.

The genes are TRBV6-2 or TRBV6-3 and TRBJ2-1; D possibly corresponds to TRBD2 (6 bases). Germline V gives CDR1 MNHEY, CDR2 SVGEGT. CDR3 length equals 14 residues. V dropped 4 bases and J dropped 8 bases, with 15 bases sitting between them. CDR3 protein: CASSSDTSFDEQFF. CDR3 coding DNA: TGTGCCAGCAGTTCCGACACTAGCTTCGATGAGCAGTTCTTC.

J is TRBJ2-7 and V is TRBV5-6, with TRBD2 as a possible D gene (6 bases). This CDR3 has 14 residues. Germline loops: CDR1 SGHDT, CDR2 YYEEEE. Trimming shortened V by 1 base and J by 2 bases, and 10 bases separated the two germline ends. CDR3 protein: CASSLFGGAYEQYF. The CDR3 DNA reads TGTGCCAGCAGCTTGTTCGGAGGGGCCTACGAGCAGTACTTC.

The chain combines TRBV4-2 with TRBJ1-2, with a tentative D call TRBD1 (6 bases). V was cut by 2 bases and J by 1 base, with 14 bases left in between. Germline V gene lookup returns CDR1 LGHNA and CDR2 YNFKEQ. This CDR3 has 16 residues. The CDR3 sequence: CASSQSPDRVNYGYTF. The CDR3 DNA is TGTGCCAGCAGCCAATCCCCGGACAGAGTTAACTATGGCTACACCTTC.